This T cell receptor beta chain was recorded in a study of PD-L1 blockade in urothelial cancer. As for the study in general: Researchers looked at the blood 3 weeks (second dose) and 6 weeks after treatment began. There were a median of approximately 150,000 T cells in blood samples.

Study-wide findings and caveats: Tumor-associated TCR clones expanded more in blood at 3 weeks in patients with durable benefit.

Points on this clone: Its antigen is unknown.

Data came from immunoSEQ multiplex PCR; TCRdb stores just in-frame clones and leaves some out. The sample carries roughly 91,000 clones, 85% recorded once. Documented time point: pretreatment peripheral blood. The study enrolled patients with locally advanced or metastatic urothelial carcinoma. The sequence came from a man between 60 and 75 years old with urothelial cancer. Material: PBMCs, obtained around atezolizumab (anti-PD-L1) treatment.

CDR3 protein: CASRGTFGYGYTF. DNA for the CDR3: TGTGCCAGCAGAGGGACATTCGGCTATGGCTACACCTTC. The V and J genes are TRBV2 and TRBJ1-2, with a weak D call TRBD1 (6 bases). The V and J ends lost 6 bases and 4 bases respectively, with 12 bases between them. This CDR3 region has 13 residues. Looked up from germline, CDR1 is SNHLY and CDR2 is FYNNEI.